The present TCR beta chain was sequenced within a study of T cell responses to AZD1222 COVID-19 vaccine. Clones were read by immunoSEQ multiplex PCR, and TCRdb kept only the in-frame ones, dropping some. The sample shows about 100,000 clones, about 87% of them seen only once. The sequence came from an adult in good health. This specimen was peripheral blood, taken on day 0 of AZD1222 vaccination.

In nucleotides, the CDR3 is TGTGCCAGCAGCAAATACGGGGGACAGGGGTGCTATGGCTACACCTTC. This translates into CASSKYGGQGCYGYTF. The chain couples TRBV21-1 to TRBJ1-2; the table's D call of TRBD1 was not tested on the DNA. TRBV21-1 is termed a pseudogene. This CDR3 has 16 amino acids.